This T cell receptor beta chain is from a study of tissue T cells after allogeneic stem cell transplantation. Retrospectively chosen non-transplant comparators had other cancers and at least five gastrointestinal samples, without known gastrointestinal disease. Details on this clone: Its antigen is not known.

TCRbeta CDR3 was sequenced at survey depth with template counts. The table came from immunoSEQ multiplex PCR; TCRdb's copy has only in-frame clones and leaves some out. The sample lists under 30,000 clones; roughly 70% were seen once. Study-wide results and limits: Across patients, clones rarely overlapped, yet motif clusters were shared tissue-specifically. Sampling depth was limited, and the cohort was small and clinically varied.

This TCR came from a female donor of 60 years or more with lung cancer. The source was tissue from the ileum, collected at autopsy.

The CDR3 DNA is TGCGCCAGCAGCTTGGGGGTGACTTTGGGGACAGGGTCCGAGTGGGCCCAAGAGACCCAGTACTTC. Encoded protein: CASSLGVTLGTGSEWAQETQYF. The rearrangement joins TRBV5-1 to TRBJ2-5; 9 bases match TRBD1. The length of the CDR3 is 22 residues. Germline V gene sequence: CDR1 SGHRS, CDR2 YFSETQ. Trimming took 0 bases from V and 1 from J; bases not matched to a gene: 22.